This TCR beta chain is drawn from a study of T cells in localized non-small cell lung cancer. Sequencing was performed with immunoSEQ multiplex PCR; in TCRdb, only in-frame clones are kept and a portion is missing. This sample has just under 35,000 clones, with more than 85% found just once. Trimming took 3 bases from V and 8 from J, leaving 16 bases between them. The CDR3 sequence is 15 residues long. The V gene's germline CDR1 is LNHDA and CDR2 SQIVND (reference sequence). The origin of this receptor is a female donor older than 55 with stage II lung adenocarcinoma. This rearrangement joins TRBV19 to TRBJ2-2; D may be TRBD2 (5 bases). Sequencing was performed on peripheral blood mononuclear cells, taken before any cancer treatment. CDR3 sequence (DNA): TGTGCCAGTAGTATCACTAGTACCTCGACAGGGGAGCTGTTTTTT. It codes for CASSITSTSTGELFF.